Below are 23 T cell receptor beta chains sequenced from a single sample in a study of T cell responses to AZD1222 COVID-19 vaccine. Using immunoSEQ multiplex PCR, the repertoire was profiled, and TCRdb retains in-frame clones only, with some absent. The table has 80,000 to 100,000 clones, around nine tenths seen once. The specimen comprised peripheral blood, sampled on day 0 of AZD1222 vaccination. Receptors were obtained from an adult in good health.

This clone turned up a few times. The chain is built from TRBV12-3 or TRBV12-4 and TRBJ2-7; D unresolved. The length of the CDR3 is 11 residues. Trimming shortened V by 3 bases and J by 8 bases, and 8 bases separated the two germline ends. CDR3 in DNA: TGTGCCAGCAGTTTCGGGCCGAAGCAGTACTTC. This gives the protein CASSFGPKQYF.

The chain combines TRBV30 with TRBJ2-5, with D possibly being TRBD1 (5 bases). Trimming pared 1 base from V and 5 bases from J, leaving 14 bases between. The V gene's germline CDR1 is GTSNPN and CDR2 SVGIG (reference sequence). The length of the CDR3 is 14 residues. CDR3 bases: TGTGCCTGGAGTGGCTCAGGGTTTTGGGAGACCCAGTACTTC. Residues: CAWSGSGFWETQYF.

V usage is TRBV28 and J usage is TRBJ2-2, with TRBD2 matching over 7 bases. Losses at the gene ends were 6 bases for V and 0 bases for J; bases not matched to a gene: 10. This CDR3 region has 17 residues. The V gene's germline CDR1 is MDHEN and CDR2 SYDVKM. The CDR3 sequence is CASSLASGVSNTGELFF. The CDR3 DNA is TGTGCCAGCAGCCTGGCTAGCGGAGTTTCGAACACCGGGGAGCTGTTTTTT.

The chain links TRBV27 to TRBJ1-2, with a possible D match to TRBD1 (6 bases). From germline, CDR1 is MNHEY and CDR2 SMNVEV (reference sequence). CDR3 length: 15 residues. Between the trimmed V and J ends, which lost 3 bases and 4 bases, there was a span of 15 bases. CDR3 bases: TGTGCCAGCAGTTTTATAGGGGGGATCGGCTATGGCTACACCTTC. The encoded protein is CASSFIGGIGYGYTF.

This clone showed up just a few times. In DNA, the CDR3 is TGCAGCGTTGAATTGCGGGGGGGCTCTAGGAACATTCAGTACTTC. This translates into CSVELRGGSRNIQYF. V usage is TRBV29-1 and J usage is TRBJ2-4; 9 bases map to TRBD2. The germline CDR1 and CDR2 sequences are SQVTM and ANQGSEA. The CDR3 spans 15 residues. With 2 bases clipped from V and 7 bases from J, the junction kept 9 bases outside the gene matches.

This rearrangement joins TRBV5-1 to TRBJ2-3; 12 nucleotides line up with TRBD2. Trimming took 0 bases from V and 4 from J; bases not matched to a gene: 6. This CDR3 is 17 amino acids long. The germline V gene encodes CDR1 SGHRS and CDR2 YFSETQ. The CDR3 DNA follows: TGCGCCAGCAGCTTGGCCCTAGCGGGGGGGTCAGCAGATACGCAGTATTTT. It codes for CASSLALAGGSADTQYF. Drawing the rest from reference TRBV5-1 and TRBJ2-3, the complete variable domain is KAGVTQTPRYLIKTRGQQVTLSCSPISGHRSVSWYQQTPGQGLQFLFEYFSETQRNKGNFPGRFSGRQFSNSRSEMNVSTLELGDSALYLCASSLALAGGSADTQYFGPGTRLTVL.

The genes are TRBV18 and TRBJ1-1, with unresolved D. Trimming cost V 2 bases and J 0 bases, with 13 bases left between them. CDR3 length equals 16 residues. The germline gives CDR1 KGHSH, CDR2 LQKENI. CDR3 DNA sequence: TGTGCCAGCTCACCAATAGTGGTAGTGATGAACACTGAAGCTTTCTTT. It yields the protein CASSPIVVVMNTEAFF.

In nucleotides, the CDR3 is TGTGCCAGCTCACCAAGGGCCCCGGACAGGGGCTATGGCTACACCTTC. Translating it yields CASSPRAPDRGYGYTF. The chain is built from TRBV18 and TRBJ1-2, with 9 bases aligning to TRBD1. Germline V gene lookup returns CDR1 KGHSH and CDR2 LQKENI. V lost 2 bases to trimming and J lost 4 bases; unmatched junction nucleotides: 8. The CDR3 spans 16 residues. Full variable domain (missing parts from reference TRBV18 and TRBJ1-2): NAGVMQNPRHLVRRRGQEARLRCSPMKGHSHVYWYRQLPEEGLKFMVYLQKENIIDESGMPKERFSAEFPKEGPSILRIQQVVRGDSAAYFCASSPRAPDRGYGYTFGSGTRLTVV.

This clone has just one count. This chain uses TRBV6-5 with TRBJ2-3, with unresolved D. V was pared by 7 bases and J by 0 bases, with 14 bases between. CDR1 is MNHEY and CDR2 is SVGAGI in the germline V gene. This CDR3 region has 15 residues. CDR3 nucleotide sequence: TGTGCCAGCAAGATAGATCCGTCTAGCACAGATACGCAGTATTTT. Amino acids: CASKIDPSSTDTQYF.

In this sample, this clone turned up once. The chain employs TRBV6-5 and TRBJ2-7, with D hard to call. The CDR3 consists of 14 residues. Per the germline V gene, CDR1 is MNHEY and CDR2 is SVGAGI. The ends were cut back, 7 bases at V and 1 base at J, with 14 bases in the middle. CDR3 nucleotide sequence: TGTGCCAGCAATCCCGACACTCGATCCTACGAGCAGTACTTC. Its protein is CASNPDTRSYEQYF.

The chain uses TRBV5-1 and TRBJ1-1, with a tentative D call TRBD1 (5 bases). The CDR3 is 17 residues long. Germline V gives CDR1 SGHRS, CDR2 YFSETQ. Deletions cut 7 bases from V and 1 base from J, with 23 bases between. The CDR3 DNA reads as TGCGCCAGCCGACTAGGGACCCCAGGTAGGGGGAACACTGAAGCTTTCTTT. This gives the protein CASRLGTPGRGNTEAFF.

The J gene is TRBJ1-5, the V gene TRBV18; 9 positions match TRBD1. Germline V lookup: CDR1 KGHSH, CDR2 LQKENI. The J segment lost 0 bases and the V segment lost 3 bases, leaving 3 bases of the junction unmatched. The CDR3 covers 16 residues. The DNA of the CDR3 is TGTGCCAGCTCACCCAGGACAGGGGATAGCAATCAGCCCCAGCATTTT. It codes for CASSPRTGDSNQPQHF.

The J gene is TRBJ1-2, the V gene TRBV4-2; 7 nucleotides align to TRBD1. Trimming removed 0 bases from V and 3 bases from J; junction bases left unmatched: 4. From germline, CDR1 is LGHNA and CDR2 YNFKEQ. The CDR3 totals 15 residues. CDR3 DNA: TGTGCCAGCAGCCAAGATACAGGGGAGGACTATGGCTACACCTTC. Translation: CASSQDTGEDYGYTF.

The genes are TRBV5-1 and TRBJ1-3, with D possibly matching TRBD1 (5 bases). The V end lost 3 bases, the J end lost 0 bases, and 10 bases lay between the germline ends. The CDR3 has 15 residues. The germline gives CDR1 SGHRS, CDR2 YFSETQ. CDR3 region: CASSSTASSGNTIYF. The DNA of the CDR3 is TGCGCCAGCAGCTCGACAGCGTCCTCTGGAAACACCATATATTTT.

The CDR3 bases are TGTGCCAGCAGTCCCCCGAGCGGGGTTAGCACAGATACGCAGTATTTT. Protein: CASSPPSGVSTDTQYF. This chain uses TRBV28 with TRBJ2-3; 7 bases match TRBD2. The V gene's germline CDR1 is MDHEN and CDR2 SYDVKM. V was clipped by 5 bases and J by 0 bases; unmatched bases: 8. This CDR3 is 16 amino acids long.

This sequence joins TRBV19 and TRBJ1-1; perhaps TRBD1 as D (5 bases). The CDR3 is made up of 13 amino acids. Trimming removed 3 bases at V and 10 bases at J, with 15 bases between. The germline CDR1 and CDR2 sequences are LNHDA and SQIVND (reference sequence). Written as DNA, the CDR3 is TGTGCCAGTAGTATTCAGGGAGACGGTGGAGCTTTCTTT. Residues: CASSIQGDGGAFF.

In its sample, this clone was seen a few times. The chain combines TRBV7-9 with TRBJ1-6, with a tentative D call TRBD1 (5 bases). Germline V CDR1 and CDR2: SEHNR, FQNEAQ (reference sequence). The CDR3 totals 15 residues. V shed 0 bases and J shed 7 bases, with 10 bases lying between them. CDR3 nucleotide sequence: TGTGCCAGCAGCTTAGCGCTGGGACGGAATTCACCCCTCCACTTT. It is translated as CASSLALGRNSPLHF.

The chain is built from TRBV5-4 and TRBJ2-1; 8 positions match TRBD1. The V gene's germline CDR1 is SGHNT and CDR2 YYREEE (reference sequence). The CDR3 is 13 residues long. V was clipped by 4 bases and J by 8 bases; unmatched bases: 5. The CDR3 sequence is CASSHGQGHEQFF. CDR3 nucleotides: TGTGCCAGCAGCCACGGACAGGGACATGAGCAGTTCTTC.

The chain has TRBV3-1 (or the pseudogene TRBV3-2) and TRBJ1-5; D gene uncertain. CDR3 length equals 15 residues. Germline lookup yields CDR1 LGHDT and CDR2 YNNKEL (reference sequence). V lost 0 bases, J lost 4 bases, and 10 bases lay in between. The CDR3 region has the DNA TGTGCCAGCAGCCAAGATTCGGGGTTAAATCAGCCCCAGCATTTT. It translates to CASSQDSGLNQPQHF.

The chain employs TRBV19 and TRBJ1-5, with a tentative D call TRBD1 (5 bases). Germline lookup yields CDR1 LNHDA and CDR2 SQIVND (reference sequence). V lost 2 bases and J lost 5, with 7 bases in between. The CDR3 sequence is 13 residues long. CDR3 sequence: CASSISGDQPQHF. The CDR3 coding sequence is TGTGCCAGTAGTATATCGGGGGATCAGCCCCAGCATTTT.

This clone was counted once. Within the sample, other DNA sequences also encode this same CDR3. The chain couples TRBV12-3 or TRBV12-4 to TRBJ1-2; tentative D call: TRBD1 (6 bases). V lost 4 bases to trimming and J lost 8 bases, with 11 bases between them. This CDR3 comprises 12 residues. Here the CDR3 reads CASSSTGNGYTF. The CDR3 DNA is TGTGCCAGCAGTTCAACAGGGAACGGCTACACCTTC.

The CDR3 here is CASSSRGSDTDTQYF. As DNA, the CDR3 is TGCGCCAGCAGCTCAAGAGGGTCGGACACAGATACGCAGTATTTT. The chain recombines TRBV4-3 with TRBJ2-3; possibly TRBD2 for D (5 bases). CDR1 and CDR2 from the germline V gene are LGHNA and YSLEER. The CDR3 has 15 amino acids. Trimming cost V 5 bases and J 2 bases, with 14 bases left between them.

The chain combines TRBV5-4 with TRBJ2-3; 11 bases are a match to TRBD2. This CDR3 is built from 15 residues. Germline V CDR1 and CDR2: SGHNT, YYREEE (reference sequence). Trimming removed 3 bases from V and 3 bases from J; junction bases left unmatched: 3. The CDR3 region has the DNA TGTGCCAGCAGCTCAGGGACTAGCGGAACAGATACGCAGTATTTT. Translating gives CASSSGTSGTDTQYF.